This TCR beta chain was obtained from a study of vaccination effects on CD4 cells after COVID-19. General study points: Researchers reported few convalescent patients and no early post-infection timepoints in the study. Researchers report that only 1 of 255 vaccine-induced clones in healthy vaccinees cross-reacted with common cold coronaviruses.

The protocol was immunoSEQ multiplex PCR, while the TCRdb copy is restricted to in-frame clones and leaves out a portion. The data show approximately 30,000 clones, with 83% seen just once and 1.4% to 1.5% held by the top ten. Pools of viral peptides were used by the ViraFEST assay to expand antigen-specific CD4+ T cells ahead of sequencing. Following culture for roughly 10 days, CD4+ T cells were isolated. All study participants received two doses of BNT162b2 or mRNA-1273 vaccine. Cultures got half-medium changes with IL-2 on days 3 and 7. The CDR3 is 13 residues long. Germline CDR1 SGHNT, CDR2 YYREEE (reference sequence). Trimming left V 4 bases short and J 1 base short, with 8 bases between. Notes on this clone: Its target is not known.

The chain is built from TRBV5-4 and TRBJ1-1; tentatively, D is TRBD1 (6 bases). The specimen was CD4+ T cells from PBMCs cultured with HCoV-NL63 spike peptides, collected after COVID-19 vaccination. This receptor was identified in a human donor who received a COVID-19 vaccine. Some clones in this sample may be carry-over from other donors' samples. CDR3 coding DNA: TGTGCCAGCAGCACACAGGGGAACACTGAAGCTTTCTTT. Translating it yields CASSTQGNTEAFF.